These 17 T cell receptor beta chains were all obtained from the same sample, sequenced in a study of blood T cell repertoires in COVID-19. Only in-frame clones appear in the TCRdb table, and some are missing; sequencing was by immunoSEQ multiplex PCR. The sample lists 35,000 to 50,000 clones; roughly 90% were seen once. The sample consisted of peripheral blood. These receptors came from a man aged 45-65 years with active COVID-19.

The chain couples TRBV19 to TRBJ1-1; D gene ambiguous. The germline V gene encodes CDR1 LNHDA and CDR2 SQIVND (reference sequence). Trimming removed 4 bases from V and 9 bases from J, with 18 bases in between. The CDR3 has 14 amino acids. The CDR3 reads CASSTGSTARKAFF. The CDR3 DNA reads as TGTGCCAGTAGTACCGGATCGACGGCCAGGAAAGCTTTCTTT.

The J gene is TRBJ2-4, the V gene TRBV6-2 or TRBV6-3; 7 nucleotides line up with TRBD1. The CDR3 extends over 15 amino acids. Trimming took 6 bases from V and 7 from J; bases not matched to a gene: 12. Germline V gene lookup returns CDR1 MNHEY and CDR2 SVGEGT. CDR3 region: CASSIDRANGNIQYF. The CDR3 DNA sequence: TGTGCCAGCAGCATCGACAGGGCAAACGGGAACATTCAGTACTTC.

This sequence joins TRBV19 and TRBJ2-1, with 7 bases matching TRBD1. This CDR3 contains 14 residues. CDR1 is LNHDA, CDR2 SQIVND, per germline (reference sequence). V lost 5 bases, J lost 8 bases, and 9 bases stayed unmatched. CDR3 nucleotides: TGTGCCAGTAGTGTTTCAGGGGGAAGTTATGAGCAGTTCTTC. Its translation: CASSVSGGSYEQFF.

The chain is built from TRBV7-9 and TRBJ1-3, with 8 bases lining up with TRBD1. Germline V CDR1 and CDR2: SEHNR, FQNEAQ (reference sequence). This CDR3 comprises 17 residues. The trim removed 5 bases at V and 0 bases at J, leaving 9 bases unmatched. The CDR3 reads CASSPKTGAPSGNTIYF. CDR3 sequence (DNA): TGTGCCAGCAGCCCAAAGACAGGGGCACCCTCTGGAAACACCATATATTTT.

The chain recombines TRBV7-9 with TRBJ2-5; a possible D gene is TRBD1 (5 bases). This CDR3 has 14 amino acids. V dropped 3 bases and J dropped 4 bases, with 12 bases sitting between them. Germline V gene data show CDR1 as SEHNR and CDR2 as FQNEAQ (reference sequence). CDR3 in amino acids: CASSFLAQGETQYF. Here the CDR3 DNA reads TGTGCCAGCAGCTTCTTGGCGCAGGGAGAGACCCAGTACTTC.

The V and J genes are TRBV30 and TRBJ2-6; possible D gene TRBD2, 6 bases. CDR3 length equals 14 residues. CDR1 is GTSNPN and CDR2 is SVGIG in the germline V gene (reference sequence). V gave up 2 bases and J gave up 2 bases, with 7 bases separating them. Here the CDR3 DNA reads TGTGCCTGGAGTACGGGGGCTGGGGCCAACGTCCTGACTTTC. It yields the protein CAWSTGAGANVLTF.

This chain uses TRBV27 with TRBJ2-5, with TRBD2 identical over 11 bases. The ends lost 1 base at V and 4 bases at J; junction bases unmatched: 2. Germline V lookup: CDR1 MNHEY, CDR2 SMNVEV (reference sequence). This CDR3 spans 15 amino acids. The CDR3 DNA is TGTGCCAGCAGTTTATTTAGCGGGGGGGCAGAGACCCAGTACTTC. This encodes CASSLFSGGAETQYF.

The chain couples TRBV9 to TRBJ2-2; 9 bases are shared with TRBD1. J lost 9 bases, V lost 4 bases, and 13 bases had no gene match. Per the germline V gene, CDR1 is SGDLS and CDR2 is YYNGEE. The CDR3 consists of 16 residues. The CDR3 DNA reads TGTGCCAGCAGCCTTTACGGGGACAGGGTCAACCGGGAGCTGTTTTTT. Amino acids: CASSLYGDRVNRELFF.

The genes are TRBV28 and TRBJ1-2; weak D call: TRBD1 (5 bases). Trimming shortened V by 6 bases and J by 10 bases, and 15 bases separated the two germline ends. Germline-derived CDR1 and CDR2 are MDHEN and SYDVKM. The CDR3 totals 12 residues. The CDR3 bases are TGTGCCAGCAGGATACAGGAGCAGGTCTACACCTTC. Its translation: CASRIQEQVYTF.

V usage is TRBV6-1 and J usage is TRBJ1-5, with 7 nucleotides matching TRBD1. CDR3 length equals 16 residues. CDR1 is MNHNS, CDR2 SASEGT, per germline. V dropped 2 bases and J dropped 7; count of bases not matched to a gene: 11. In DNA, the CDR3 is TGTGCCAGCAGTGAATTCTCCGACAGGGCCCAACAGCCCCAGCATTTT. The encoded protein is CASSEFSDRAQQPQHF.

The rearrangement joins TRBV4-1 to TRBJ1-6; maybe TRBD1 (6 bases). The V gene lost 1 base and the J gene lost 0 bases, with 13 bases spanning the gap. The germline V gene has CDR1 MGHRA and CDR2 YSYEKL. This CDR3 comprises 18 residues. CDR3 sequence: CASSQGATGSSYNSPLHF. CDR3 DNA sequence: TGCGCCAGCAGCCAAGGGGCTACAGGGAGCTCCTATAATTCACCCCTCCACTTT.

J is TRBJ2-7 and V is TRBV6-6, with D possibly matching TRBD1 (6 bases). The CDR3 has 14 residues. V was shortened by 6 bases and J by 4 bases, with 16 bases between the two germline ends. Germline loops: CDR1 MNHNY, CDR2 SVGAGI (reference sequence). The CDR3 spells CASSQITGKYEQYF. CDR3 DNA sequence: TGTGCCAGCAGCCAAATAACAGGGAAGTACGAGCAGTACTTC.

J is TRBJ2-5 and V is TRBV3-1 (or the pseudogene TRBV3-2), with D perhaps matching TRBD1 (5 bases). Germline V gene data show CDR1 as LGHDT and CDR2 as YNNKEL (reference sequence). CDR3 size: 13 residues. The V end was cut by 4 bases, the J end by 1 base, with 7 bases between. Here the CDR3 reads CASSRGLQETQYF. The CDR3 bases are TGTGCCAGCAGCCGGGGCCTCCAAGAGACCCAGTACTTC.

The chain links TRBV19 to TRBJ1-4; possibly TRBD1 for D (5 bases). The CDR3 loop spans 14 amino acids. Germline CDR1 and CDR2: LNHDA and SQIVND (reference sequence). Trimming removed 11 bases at V and 2 bases at J, with 15 bases between. The CDR3 is CASGQGFTNEKLFF. CDR3 nucleotide sequence: TGTGCCTCGGGCCAGGGCTTCACTAATGAAAAACTGTTTTTT.

This sequence joins TRBV9 and TRBJ2-1, with a weak D call TRBD2 (6 bases). Germline V gene lookup returns CDR1 SGDLS and CDR2 YYNGEE. The CDR3 consists of 14 residues. Trimming took 4 bases from V and 10 from J, leaving 18 bases between them. Written as DNA, the CDR3 is TGTGCCAGCAGCCCGCGCGGGGCGGCGCACGAGCAGTTCTTC. Amino acids: CASSPRGAAHEQFF.

The chain carries TRBV9 and TRBJ2-1; 8 nucleotides agree with TRBD1. The V segment lost 4 bases and the J segment 8 bases; nucleotides outside the gene matches: 14. Germline V lookup: CDR1 SGDLS, CDR2 YYNGEE. This CDR3 is 16 amino acids long. Here the CDR3 DNA reads TGTGCCAGCAGCCCCCCCCTCATGACAGGGGTCTATGAGCAGTTCTTC. Encoded protein: CASSPPLMTGVYEQFF.

The chain is built from TRBV11-2 and TRBJ2-1, with 7 bases identical to TRBD1. The CDR3 loop spans 16 amino acids. V lost 4 bases, J lost 5 bases, and 11 bases stayed unmatched. The germline CDR1 and CDR2 sequences are SGHAT and FQNNGV. Here the CDR3 DNA reads TGTGCCAGCAGCTCCCGTACGACAGGGTCGCACAATGAGCAGTTCTTC. This encodes CASSSRTTGSHNEQFF.